This is a list of T cell receptor beta chains from one sample in a study of blood T cell repertoires in COVID-19. Repertoires were generated with immunoSEQ multiplex PCR, while TCRdb's copy carries only in-frame clones and drops some. The sample shows 60,000 to 65,000 clones, 60% to 75% of them seen only once. Sequencing was done on a sample of peripheral blood. These receptors came from a woman older than 75 with acute or convalescent COVID-19. The CDR3 runs from the conserved cysteine through the conserved F or W. The D gene is left open where the match is weak. Size is omitted from some rows. Given values are once, few, many or a class for expanded clones.

length: 14; V: TRBV7-2; D: .; size: .; J: TRBJ1-4; DNA: TGTGCCAGCAGCTTAGGTCCGCAGAATGAAAAACTGTTTTTT; CDR3: CASSLGPQNEKLFF
length: 16; V: TRBV28; D: TRBD2; size: .; J: TRBJ2-7; DNA: TGTGCCAGCAAGACTAGCGGGAGGTCGGACACCTACGAGCAGTACTTC; CDR3: CASKTSGRSDTYEQYF
length: 14; V: TRBV4-2; D: .; size: .; J: TRBJ2-1; DNA: TGTGCCAGCAGCCAAGAGGGACTGTACAATGAGCAGTTCTTC; CDR3: CASSQEGLYNEQFF
length: 13; V: TRBV12-3/TRBV12-4; D: .; size: .; J: TRBJ1-1; DNA: TGTGCCAGCAGTTTAGCAGGGGGCACTGAAGCTTTCTTT; CDR3: CASSLAGGTEAFF
length: 15; V: TRBV5-6; D: .; size: few; J: TRBJ2-2; DNA: TGTGCCAGCAGCTTGCGGGGTTTCAGTCCCGGGGAGCTGTTTTTT; CDR3: CASSLRGFSPGELFF
length: 14; V: TRBV11-2; D: .; size: .; J: TRBJ1-1; DNA: TGTGCCAGCAGCTTAGAACAGGTCAACACTGAAGCTTTCTTT; CDR3: CASSLEQVNTEAFF
length: 14; V: TRBV7-9; D: TRBD1; size: .; J: TRBJ1-2; DNA: TGTGCCAGCAGCCCCGGGACAGGGGTGTATGGCTACACCTTC; CDR3: CASSPGTGVYGYTF
length: 17; V: TRBV24-1; D: TRBD2; size: few; J: TRBJ2-3; DNA: TGTGCCACCAGTGATCCTAGCGGGAGGGGGTTCACAGATACGCAGTATTTT; CDR3: CATSDPSGRGFTDTQYF
length: 11; V: TRBV6-5; D: .; size: .; J: TRBJ1-5; DNA: TGTGCCAGCAGCGGCAATCAGCCCCAGCATTTT; CDR3: CASSGNQPQHF
length: 14; V: TRBV10-3; D: .; size: .; J: TRBJ1-3; DNA: TGTGCCACCTCCGGGGGAAGCTCTGGAAACACCATATATTTT; CDR3: CATSGGSSGNTIYF
length: 14; V: TRBV28; D: TRBD1; size: .; J: TRBJ1-2; DNA: TGTGCCAGCACGCCGGGGACAGGGCTCCATGGCTACACCTTC; CDR3: CASTPGTGLHGYTF
length: 14; V: TRBV12-5; D: TRBD1; size: .; J: TRBJ2-1; DNA: TGTGCTAGTGGTTCTACACCAGGGGGATATGAGCAGTTCTTC; CDR3: CASGSTPGGYEQFF
length: 15; V: TRBV11-3; D: .; size: .; J: TRBJ2-1; DNA: TGTGCCAGCAGCTTAGAGCGACAGACCTACAATGAGCAGTTCTTC; CDR3: CASSLERQTYNEQFF
length: 14; V: TRBV19; D: .; size: .; J: TRBJ1-4; DNA: TGTGCCAGTACCAAGCCGGGGGGGGGTGAAAAACTGTTTTTT; CDR3: CASTKPGGGEKLFF
length: 13; V: TRBV19; D: .; size: once; J: TRBJ2-5; DNA: TGTGCCAGTAGTTCCCGGGTCCAAGAGACCCAGTACTTC; CDR3: CASSSRVQETQYF
length: 13; V: TRBV12-3/TRBV12-4; D: TRBD1; size: few; J: TRBJ1-6; DNA: TGTGCCAGCAATAACAGGGGAAATTCACCCCTCCACTTT; CDR3: CASNNRGNSPLHF
length: 16; V: TRBV10-3; D: TRBD1; size: .; J: TRBJ2-7; DNA: TGTGCCATCAGTGAGATGGGCCGACAGGGGGCTTACGAGCAGTACTTC; CDR3: CAISEMGRQGAYEQYF
length: 13; V: TRBV28; D: .; size: .; J: TRBJ2-1; DNA: TGTGCCAGCAGTTTGCCCGCTAGCGAAAAGCAGTTCTTC; CDR3: CASSLPASEKQFF
length: 17; V: TRBV6-2/TRBV6-3; D: TRBD1; size: .; J: TRBJ2-3; DNA: TGTGCCAGCAGTAGCGCCTGGGACAGGGGGCGTTCGGATACGCAGTATTTT; CDR3: CASSSAWDRGRSDTQYF
length: 14; V: TRBV5-1; D: TRBD2; size: once; J: TRBJ2-5; DNA: TGCGCCAGCAACTCGCCAGCGGGAGCCGAGACCCAGTACTTC; CDR3: CASNSPAGAETQYF
length: 16; V: TRBV25-1; D: .; size: once; J: TRBJ1-2; DNA: TGTGCCAGCAGTGGGCTCTCGGGGGGGCTCGGCTATGGCTACACCTTC; CDR3: CASSGLSGGLGYGYTF
length: 14; V: TRBV28; D: .; size: .; J: TRBJ1-3; DNA: TGTGCCAGCACCGGGGGAGGGCTTGGAAACACCATATATTTT; CDR3: CASTGGGLGNTIYF